The subject of this entry is one TCR beta chain. The CDR3 consists of 15 residues. Germline-derived CDR1 and CDR2 are MGHRA and YSYEKL. Trimming took 3 bases from V and 5 from J; bases not matched to a gene: 8. The record originates from a study of blood T cell repertoires in COVID-19. Clones were sequenced by immunoSEQ multiplex PCR, and TCRdb holds only the in-frame ones, with some missing. In the table there are 300,000 to 350,000 clones, 80% to 90% of which are singletons. Sequencing was done on a sample of peripheral blood. The source of this sequence is a young man with COVID-19, enrolled during active disease. The V gene is TRBV4-1, the J gene TRBJ2-7; TRBD1 matches 9 bases. DNA of the CDR3: TGCGCCAGCAGCCACCCGGGACAGGGTACCGACGAGCAGTACTTC. This codes for CASSHPGQGTDEQYF.